The 27 T cell receptor beta chains in this list originate from one sample, sequenced in a study of cytomegalovirus exposure and HLA in healthy donors. A multiplex PCR was run with 60 Vbeta primers and 13 Jbeta primers. The method was immunoSEQ multiplex PCR; TCRdb's version includes in-frame clones alone and lacks a portion of them. There are approximately 200,000 clones in the sample; about 80% occur only once, and approximately 1.4% lies in the top ten. The sequencing input was PBMCs. The receptors were gathered from a girl between 10 and 17 years old in good health and CMV-seronegative.

The chain joins TRBV18 to TRBJ2-5, with TRBD1 matching over 8 bases. The germline V gene encodes CDR1 KGHSH and CDR2 LQKENI. This CDR3 is built from 15 residues. The V segment lost 6 bases and the J segment 5 bases; nucleotides outside the gene matches: 11. The CDR3 is CASSPGTGGFETQYF. DNA of the CDR3: TGTGCCAGCTCGCCGGGGACAGGAGGCTTTGAGACCCAGTACTTC. Drawing the rest from reference TRBV18 and TRBJ2-5, the complete variable domain is NAGVMQNPRHLVRRRGQEARLRCSPMKGHSHVYWYRQLPEEGLKFMVYLQKENIIDESGMPKERFSAEFPKEGPSILRIQQVVRGDSAAYFCASSPGTGGFETQYFGPGTRLLVL.

CDR3 sequence (DNA): TGTGCCACCAGCAGAGATCGGCAGGGGGGCTACGAGCAGTACTTC. Amino acid sequence: CATSRDRQGGYEQYF. The chain couples TRBV15 to TRBJ2-7, with a tentative D call TRBD1 (7 bases). The CDR3 runs 15 residues. Per germline, CDR1 LNHNV and CDR2 YYDKDF (reference sequence). The ends were cut back, 0 bases at V and 3 bases at J, with 12 bases in the middle.

The rearrangement uses TRBV30 and TRBJ2-5; D unresolved. The CDR3 covers 12 residues. Per the germline V gene, CDR1 is GTSNPN and CDR2 is SVGIG (reference sequence). The germline V and J ends were trimmed by 1 base and 5 bases, with 8 bases remaining between them. CDR3 DNA sequence: TGTGCCTGGAGTGCTCCCGCGGAGACCCAGTACTTC. Protein product: CAWSAPAETQYF.

The V gene is TRBV9, the J gene TRBJ1-6, with 7 bases lining up with TRBD1. Germline-derived CDR1 and CDR2 are SGDLS and YYNGEE. The CDR3 contains 22 residues. V shed 0 bases and J 2 bases; nucleotides not matched to a gene: 20. CDR3 DNA sequence: TGTGCCAGCAGCGTAGGTTTCGTGAGGGGGCCCGAGGAGTCCCCCTATAATTCACCCCTCCACTTT. This codes for CASSVGFVRGPEESPYNSPLHF.

V and J are TRBV9 and TRBJ2-2, with D hard to call. Germline V gene sequence: CDR1 SGDLS, CDR2 YYNGEE. The CDR3 sequence is 16 residues long. V was cut by 0 bases and J by 6 bases, with 15 bases left in between. This chain's CDR3 is CASSVEVARAPGELFF. The CDR3 nucleotides are TGTGCCAGCAGCGTAGAGGTAGCTCGAGCCCCCGGGGAGCTGTTTTTT.

V and J are TRBV15 and TRBJ2-3, with TRBD2 matching 7 bases. The germline CDR1 and CDR2 sequences are LNHNV and YYDKDF (reference sequence). This CDR3 spans 16 amino acids. V was pared by 5 bases and J by 1 base, with 9 bases of the junction left unmatched. CDR3 DNA sequence: TGTGCCACCAGCTTCCGTCCAGCGGGACGCACAGATACGCAGTATTTT. Amino acid sequence: CATSFRPAGRTDTQYF.

V and J are TRBV2 and TRBJ1-6; a weak D match, TRBD1 (6 bases). Germline V gene data show CDR1 as SNHLY and CDR2 as FYNNEI. This CDR3 is built from 12 residues. V shed 5 bases and J shed 11 bases, with 10 bases lying between them. The CDR3 reads CASSSGVTPLHF. CDR3 DNA sequence: TGTGCCAGCAGTTCAGGGGTTACACCCCTCCACTTT.

The rearrangement uses TRBV4-3 and TRBJ2-3; D ambiguous. The CDR3 extends over 17 amino acids. From germline, CDR1 is LGHNA and CDR2 YSLEER. The V end was cut by 4 bases, the J end by 1 base, with 18 bases between. In nucleotides, the CDR3 is TGCGCCAGCAGCCCCGATTACAGAATATTGGGCACAGATACGCAGTATTTT. This encodes CASSPDYRILGTDTQYF.

This clone appeared a single time. The chain has TRBV7-9 and TRBJ1-1; the match to TRBD1 covers 7 bases. The CDR3 totals 15 residues. Germline V CDR1 and CDR2: SEHNR, FQNEAQ (reference sequence). V gave up 1 base and J gave up 5 bases; unmatched junction bases: 7. The CDR3 is CASSLELHRGTEAFF. Written as DNA, the CDR3 is TGTGCCAGCAGCTTAGAGTTACACAGGGGAACTGAAGCTTTCTTT.

The V and J genes are TRBV5-1 and TRBJ1-6; TRBD1 might be the D (6 bases). V was clipped by 2 bases and J by 8 bases, with 11 bases between them. Germline V gene data show CDR1 as SGHRS and CDR2 as YFSETQ. This CDR3 has 14 amino acids. CDR3 protein: CASSFPGAHSPLHF. For the CDR3, the DNA is TGCGCCAGCAGCTTCCCAGGGGCCCATTCACCCCTCCACTTT.

The V call is TRBV5-1, the J call TRBJ2-7, with D maybe TRBD2 (6 bases). The length of the CDR3 is 19 residues. Germline lookup yields CDR1 SGHRS and CDR2 YFSETQ. V was cut by 2 bases and J by 1 base, with 25 bases left in between. The CDR3 loop reads CASSLIQVTGTQGSYEQYF. CDR3 in DNA: TGCGCCAGCAGCTTAATTCAAGTCACCGGGACTCAAGGGTCCTACGAGCAGTACTTC.

This sequence joins TRBV4-3 and TRBJ1-1, with D maybe TRBD1 (5 bases). Germline-derived CDR1 and CDR2 are LGHNA and YSLEER. V was shortened by 3 bases and J by 7 bases, with 15 bases between the two germline ends. The CDR3 length is 14 residues. Written as DNA, the CDR3 is TGCGCCAGCAGCCATGTAGGTGGGGCCCTTGAAGCTTTCTTT. Translated, it gives CASSHVGGALEAFF.

This chain joins TRBV7-2 and TRBJ2-7, with D perhaps matching TRBD2 (6 bases). CDR3 length: 14 amino acids. Between the trimmed V and J ends, which lost 1 base and 2 bases, there was a span of 9 bases. CDR1 and CDR2 from the germline V gene are SGHTA and FQGNSA. The CDR3 nucleotides read TGTGCCAGCAGCTTAGGACTAGGAACCTACGAGCAGTACTTC. Translation gives CASSLGLGTYEQYF.

The V and J genes are TRBV7-9 and TRBJ2-2; D remains ambiguous. The V end lost 0 bases, the J end lost 4 bases, and 6 bases lay between the germline ends. CDR3 length: 14 amino acids. CDR1 and CDR2 (germline): SEHNR, FQNEAQ (reference sequence). CDR3 region: CASSLAGPTGELFF. The CDR3 DNA reads TGTGCCAGCAGCTTAGCGGGCCCCACCGGGGAGCTGTTTTTT.

The chain links TRBV6-5 to TRBJ1-1, with TRBD1 matching 8 bases. The trim removed 5 bases at V and 0 bases at J, leaving 5 bases unmatched. This CDR3 contains 15 residues. Germline CDR1 reads MNHEY; CDR2 reads SVGAGI. The CDR3: CASSKNRGVNTEAFF. The DNA for the CDR3 is TGTGCCAGCAGTAAAAACAGGGGGGTGAACACTGAAGCTTTCTTT.

The rearrangement joins TRBV5-1 to TRBJ2-3; 7 nucleotides agree with TRBD2. With 4 bases clipped from V and 2 bases from J, the junction kept 4 bases outside the gene matches. CDR1 and CDR2 (germline): SGHRS, YFSETQ. The CDR3 runs 14 residues. The chain's CDR3 is CASSPSGDTDTQYF. CDR3 nucleotides: TGCGCCAGCAGCCCAAGCGGGGACACAGATACGCAGTATTTT.

This clone was detected once. The chain couples TRBV5-1 to TRBJ2-7, with 13 bases identical to TRBD2. There are 18 residues in the CDR3. The germline gives CDR1 SGHRS, CDR2 YFSETQ. After removal of 5 bases from V and 4 bases from J, the junction contained 15 bases not matched to a gene. CDR3 in DNA: TGCGCCAGCAGACAAGCCCCCGGGACTAGCGGGATCCCATACGAGCAGTACTTC. As protein: CASRQAPGTSGIPYEQYF. The full variable domain, its missing parts supplied by reference TRBV5-1 and TRBJ2-7, is KAGVTQTPRYLIKTRGQQVTLSCSPISGHRSVSWYQQTPGQGLQFLFEYFSETQRNKGNFPGRFSGRQFSNSRSEMNVSTLELGDSALYLCASRQAPGTSGIPYEQYFGPGTRLTVT.

This sequence joins TRBV11-2 and TRBJ1-2; the D gene is possibly TRBD1 (5 bases). Trimming took off 1 base at V and 8 bases at J, with 11 bases between the two ends. CDR3 size: 13 residues. Germline loops: CDR1 SGHAT, CDR2 FQNNGV. The CDR3 region is CASSLGGVWGYTF. In DNA form, the CDR3 reads TGTGCCAGCAGCTTAGGGGGGGTGTGGGGCTACACCTTC. The variable domain in full, with the rest retrieved from reference TRBV11-2 and TRBJ1-2, is EAGVAQSPRYKIIEKRQSVAFWCNPISGHATLYWYQQILGQGPKLLIQFQNNGVVDDSQLPKDRFSAERLKGVDSTLKIQPAKLEDSAVYLCASSLGGVWGYTFGSGTRLTVV.

This clone was counted between two and nine times. The chain has TRBV19 and TRBJ2-7, with D perhaps TRBD1 (6 bases). The CDR3 totals 11 residues. CDR1 and CDR2 (germline): LNHDA, SQIVND (reference sequence). Trimming left V 6 bases short and J 3 bases short, with 6 bases between. This CDR3 reads CASRGHYEQYF. The CDR3 DNA reads TGTGCCAGTAGGGGACACTACGAGCAGTACTTC.

The chain couples TRBV14 to TRBJ2-7; 10 nucleotides match TRBD2. V lost 2 bases, J lost 5 bases, and 6 bases stayed unmatched. CDR1 and CDR2 (germline): SGHDN, FVKESK. The CDR3 runs 15 residues. CDR3 sequence: CASSQKAGGINEQYF. In DNA form, the CDR3 reads TGTGCCAGCAGCCAAAAAGCGGGAGGGATAAACGAGCAGTACTTC.

The V gene is TRBV10-3, the J gene TRBJ1-2; the match to TRBD1 covers 8 bases. The V segment lost 5 bases and the J segment 1 base; nucleotides outside the gene matches: 6. In germline, CDR1 is ENHRY, CDR2 SYGVKD. CDR3 length: 15 amino acids. DNA of the CDR3: TGTGCCATCAGTACCGGGACAGGTAGTAACTATGGCTACACCTTC. Its translation is CAISTGTGSNYGYTF.

This clone was detected only once. The chain recombines TRBV28 with TRBJ1-4, with D maybe TRBD1 (6 bases). V shed 10 bases and J shed 0 bases, with 12 bases lying between them. The CDR3 spans 14 residues. Germline V gene sequence: CDR1 MDHEN, CDR2 SYDVKM. In nucleotides, the CDR3 is TGTGCCATTCAGGACAGTGCAACTAATGAAAAACTGTTTTTT. It is translated as CAIQDSATNEKLFF.

Of note for this clone: The same CDR3 also results from other DNA sequences found in this sample. This rearrangement joins TRBV28 to TRBJ2-7; a weak D match, TRBD2 (6 bases). The CDR3 is 14 amino acids. Trimming shortened V by 5 bases and J by 0 bases, and 11 bases separated the two germline ends. Germline values: CDR1 MDHEN, CDR2 SYDVKM. The CDR3 coding sequence is TGTGCCAGCAGTGGATGGGGACTCTCCTACGAGCAGTACTTC. The encoded protein is CASSGWGLSYEQYF.

This clone was found a few times. The gene calls are TRBV6-6 and TRBJ1-3; D is possibly TRBD1 (6 bases). Germline CDR1 is MNHNY and CDR2 is SVGAGI (reference sequence). V was pared by 2 bases and J by 0 bases, with 11 bases between. The CDR3 extends over 16 amino acids. CDR3 sequence reads: CASSYPGQVSGNTIYF. The CDR3 DNA is TGTGCCAGCAGTTACCCGGGACAAGTCTCTGGAAACACCATATATTTT.

The DNA for the CDR3 is TGTGCCAGCAGTGACAGGGTTGGCAATCAGCCCCAGCATTTT. It is translated as CASSDRVGNQPQHF. This chain links TRBV2 with TRBJ1-5, with a tentative D call TRBD1 (5 bases). The CDR3 runs 14 residues. Germline assignment: CDR1 SNHLY and CDR2 FYNNEI. V lost 3 bases to trimming and J lost 2 bases, with 8 bases between them.

The chain recombines TRBV7-6 with TRBJ2-2, with TRBD2 matching 7 bases. V trimming: 5 bases; J trimming: 3 bases; junction bases outside the gene matches: 6. The CDR3 has 15 amino acids. Per germline, CDR1 SGHVS and CDR2 FNYEAQ. For the CDR3, the DNA is TGTGCCAGCAGCCGTGGGACTACACACACCGGGGAGCTGTTTTTT. This gives the protein CASSRGTTHTGELFF. Supplemented by reference TRBV7-6 and TRBJ2-2, the full variable domain reads GAGVSQSPRYKVTKRGQDVALRCDPISGHVSLYWYRQALGQGPEFLTYFNYEAQQDKSGLPNDRFSAERPEGSISTLTIQRTEQRDSAMYRCASSRGTTHTGELFFGEGSRLTVL.

This chain joins TRBV6-5 and TRBJ2-4; perhaps TRBD1 as D (6 bases). The germline V gene has CDR1 MNHEY and CDR2 SVGAGI. The length of the CDR3 is 16 residues. V was pared by 0 bases and J by 0 bases, with 9 bases between. CDR3 sequence: CASSYSQGLAKNIQYF. CDR3 nucleotide sequence: TGTGCCAGCAGTTACTCACAGGGCTTAGCCAAAAACATTCAGTACTTC.